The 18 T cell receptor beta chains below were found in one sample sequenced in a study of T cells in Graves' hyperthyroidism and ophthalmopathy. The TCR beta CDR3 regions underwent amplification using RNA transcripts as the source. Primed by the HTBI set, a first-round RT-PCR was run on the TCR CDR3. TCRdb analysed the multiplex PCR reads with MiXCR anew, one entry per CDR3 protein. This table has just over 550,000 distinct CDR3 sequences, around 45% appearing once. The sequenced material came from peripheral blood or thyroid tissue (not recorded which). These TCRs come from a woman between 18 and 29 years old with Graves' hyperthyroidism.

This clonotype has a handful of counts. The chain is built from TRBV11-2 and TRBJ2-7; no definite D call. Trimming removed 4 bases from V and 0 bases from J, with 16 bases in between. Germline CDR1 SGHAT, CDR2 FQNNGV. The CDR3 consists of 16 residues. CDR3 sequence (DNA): TGTGCCAGCAGCTCCTTTGTCGGGTATACCTCCTACGAGCAGTACTTC. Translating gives CASSSFVGYTSYEQYF.

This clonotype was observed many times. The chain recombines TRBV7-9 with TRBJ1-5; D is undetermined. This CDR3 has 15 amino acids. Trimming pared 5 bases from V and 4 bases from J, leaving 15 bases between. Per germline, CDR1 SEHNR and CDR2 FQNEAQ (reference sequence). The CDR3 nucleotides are TGTGCCAGCAGCCCGATGGGATCGACTAATCAGCCCCAGCATTTT. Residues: CASSPMGSTNQPQHF. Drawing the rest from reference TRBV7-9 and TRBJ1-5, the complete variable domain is DTGVSQNPRHKITKRGQNVTFRCDPISEHNRLYWYRQTLGQGPEFLTYFQNEAQLEKSRLLSDRFSAERPKGSFSTLEIQRTEQGDSAMYLCASSPMGSTNQPQHFGDGTRLSIL.

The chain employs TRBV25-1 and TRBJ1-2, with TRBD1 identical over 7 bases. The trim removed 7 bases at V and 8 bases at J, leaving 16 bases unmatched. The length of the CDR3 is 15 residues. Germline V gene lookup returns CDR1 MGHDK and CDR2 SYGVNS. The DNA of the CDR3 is TGTGCCAGCAACTCAGATGGGGGACAGTTATTCGGCTACACCTTC. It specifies CASNSDGGQLFGYTF.

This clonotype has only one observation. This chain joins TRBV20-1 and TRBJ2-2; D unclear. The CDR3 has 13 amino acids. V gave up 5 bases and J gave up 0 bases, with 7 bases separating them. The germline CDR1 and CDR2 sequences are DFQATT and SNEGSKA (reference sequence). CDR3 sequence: CSAQATNTGELFF. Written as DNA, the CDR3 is TGCAGTGCTCAAGCAACGAACACCGGGGAGCTGTTTTTT.

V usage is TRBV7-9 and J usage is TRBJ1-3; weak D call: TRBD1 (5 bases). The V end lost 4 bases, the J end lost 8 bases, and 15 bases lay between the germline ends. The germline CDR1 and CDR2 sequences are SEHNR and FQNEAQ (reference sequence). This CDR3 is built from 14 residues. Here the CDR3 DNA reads TGTGCCAGCAGCTCAGTGGGGACGCTAGACACCATATATTTT. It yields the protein CASSSVGTLDTIYF. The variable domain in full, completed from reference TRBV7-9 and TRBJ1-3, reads DTGVSQNPRHKITKRGQNVTFRCDPISEHNRLYWYRQTLGQGPEFLTYFQNEAQLEKSRLLSDRFSAERPKGSFSTLEIQRTEQGDSAMYLCASSSVGTLDTIYFGEGSWLTVV.

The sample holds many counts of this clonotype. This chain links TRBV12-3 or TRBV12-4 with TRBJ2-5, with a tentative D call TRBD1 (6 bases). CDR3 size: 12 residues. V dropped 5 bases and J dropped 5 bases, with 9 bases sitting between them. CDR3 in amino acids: CASSAGGETQYF. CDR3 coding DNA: TGTGCCAGCAGTGCTGGGGGCGAGACCCAGTACTTC.

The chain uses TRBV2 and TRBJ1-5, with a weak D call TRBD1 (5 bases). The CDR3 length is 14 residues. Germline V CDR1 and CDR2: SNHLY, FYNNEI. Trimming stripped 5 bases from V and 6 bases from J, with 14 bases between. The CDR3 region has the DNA TGTGCCAGCAGTTTTAAGTATGGGGGTCAGCCCCAGCATTTT. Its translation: CASSFKYGGQPQHF.

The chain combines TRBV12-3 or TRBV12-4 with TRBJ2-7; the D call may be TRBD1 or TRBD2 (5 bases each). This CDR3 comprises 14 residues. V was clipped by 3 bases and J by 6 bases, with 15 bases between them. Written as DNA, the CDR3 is TGTGCCAGCAGTTTCGGGACCGTTTTCGGCGAGCAGTACTTC. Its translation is CASSFGTVFGEQYF.

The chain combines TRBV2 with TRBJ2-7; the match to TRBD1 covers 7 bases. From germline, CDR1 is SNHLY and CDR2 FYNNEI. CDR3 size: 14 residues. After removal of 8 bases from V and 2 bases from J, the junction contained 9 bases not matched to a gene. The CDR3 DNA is TGTGCCAGCTGGACAGGTGATCTCCCCTACGAGCAGTACTTC. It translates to CASWTGDLPYEQYF.

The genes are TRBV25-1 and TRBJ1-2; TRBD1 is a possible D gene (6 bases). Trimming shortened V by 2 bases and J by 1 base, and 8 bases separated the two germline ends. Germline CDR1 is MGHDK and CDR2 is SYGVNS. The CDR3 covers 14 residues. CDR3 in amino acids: CASSEEDSNYGYTF. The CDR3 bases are TGTGCCAGCAGTGAAGAGGACAGTAACTATGGCTACACCTTC.

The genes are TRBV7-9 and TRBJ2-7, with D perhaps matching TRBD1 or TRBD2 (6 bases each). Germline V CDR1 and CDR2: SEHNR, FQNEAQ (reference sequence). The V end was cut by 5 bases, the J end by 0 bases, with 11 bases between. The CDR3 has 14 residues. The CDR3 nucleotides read TGTGCCAGCAGCGAGGGGGGAGCCTCCTACGAGCAGTACTTC. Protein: CASSEGGASYEQYF.

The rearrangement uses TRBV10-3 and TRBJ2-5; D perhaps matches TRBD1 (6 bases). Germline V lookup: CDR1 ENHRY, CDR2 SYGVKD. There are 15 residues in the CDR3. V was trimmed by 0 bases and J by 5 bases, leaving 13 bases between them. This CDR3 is CAISESYREAETQYF. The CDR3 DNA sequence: TGTGCCATCAGTGAGTCGTACAGGGAAGCGGAGACCCAGTACTTC.

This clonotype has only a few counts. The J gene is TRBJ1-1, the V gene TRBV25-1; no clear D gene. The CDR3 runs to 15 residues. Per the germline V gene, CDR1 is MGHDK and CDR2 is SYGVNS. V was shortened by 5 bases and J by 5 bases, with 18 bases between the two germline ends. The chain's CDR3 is CASSPGFEGSTEAFF. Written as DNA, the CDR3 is TGTGCCAGCAGTCCCGGTTTTGAGGGTTCAACTGAAGCTTTCTTT.

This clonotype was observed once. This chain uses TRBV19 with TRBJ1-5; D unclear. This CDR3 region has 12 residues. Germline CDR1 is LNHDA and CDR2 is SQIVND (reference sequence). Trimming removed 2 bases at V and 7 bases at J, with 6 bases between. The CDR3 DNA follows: TGTGCCAGTAGTATATGGGGACAGCCCCAGCATTTT. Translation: CASSIWGQPQHF.

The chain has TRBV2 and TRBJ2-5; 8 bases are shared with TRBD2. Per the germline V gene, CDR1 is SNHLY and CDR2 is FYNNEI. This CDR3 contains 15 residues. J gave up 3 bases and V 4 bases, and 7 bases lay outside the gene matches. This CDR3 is CASSGYSGEKETQYF. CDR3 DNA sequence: TGTGCCAGCAGTGGATATAGCGGGGAAAAAGAGACCCAGTACTTC. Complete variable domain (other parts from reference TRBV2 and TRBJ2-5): EPEVTQTPSHQVTQMGQEVILRCVPISNHLYFYWYRQILGQKVEFLVSFYNNEISEKSEIFDDQFSVERPDGSNFTLKIRSTKLEDSAMYFCASSGYSGEKETQYFGPGTRLLVL.

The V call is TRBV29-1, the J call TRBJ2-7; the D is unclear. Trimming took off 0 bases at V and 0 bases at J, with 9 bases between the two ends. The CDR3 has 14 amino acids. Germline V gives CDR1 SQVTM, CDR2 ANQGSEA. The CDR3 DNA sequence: TGCAGCGTTGAAGAGGAGTTTGGCTCCTACGAGCAGTACTTC. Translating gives CSVEEEFGSYEQYF.

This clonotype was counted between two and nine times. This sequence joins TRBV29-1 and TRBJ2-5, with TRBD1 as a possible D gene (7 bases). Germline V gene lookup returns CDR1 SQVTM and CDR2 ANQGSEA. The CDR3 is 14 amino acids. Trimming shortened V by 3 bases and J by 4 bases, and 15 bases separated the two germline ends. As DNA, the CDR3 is TGCAGCGTTGAGGAGGGGGCCTCGGGAGAGACCCAGTACTTC. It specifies CSVEEGASGETQYF.

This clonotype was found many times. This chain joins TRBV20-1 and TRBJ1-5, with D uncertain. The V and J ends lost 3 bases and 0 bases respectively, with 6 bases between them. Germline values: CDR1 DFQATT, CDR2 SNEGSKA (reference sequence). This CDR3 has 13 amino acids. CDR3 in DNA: TGCAGTGCTAGCGCAGATAGCAATCAGCCCCAGCATTTT. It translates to CSASADSNQPQHF.